Sequencing of this T cell receptor beta chain was carried out in a study of vaccination and CD4 T cells after COVID-19. Points from the study as a whole: Spike mono-reactivity held for 304 of 307 vaccine-specific clones in convalescent patients. Data came from relatively few convalescent patients and lacked early post-infection timepoints.

For this clonotype: The antigen is not known.

TCRdb reprocessed the PCR reads with MiXCR, giving one entry per CDR3 protein. The sample has 20,000 to 25,000 distinct CDR3 sequences; around three fifths are singletons. From germline, CDR1 is DFQATT and CDR2 SNEGSKA (reference sequence). The V and J ends lost 2 bases and 4 bases respectively, with 14 bases between them. This CDR3 is built from 14 residues. This material consisted of CD4+ T cells from blood, taken before SARS-CoV-2 vaccination. This sequence joins TRBV20-1 and TRBJ1-1; D perhaps matches TRBD1 (6 bases). This receptor was taken from a human donor who had recovered from COVID-19. The CDR3 nucleotides read TGCAGTGCTAGACGGGCAGGGGTGGCCACTGAAGCTTTCTTT. It encodes CSARRAGVATEAFF.